The sequence of this T cell receptor beta chain was determined in a study of blood T cell repertoires in COVID-19. The table lists this clone with a count of one. CDR1 and CDR2 from the germline V gene are SGHDT and YYEEEE. The CDR3 covers 14 residues. With 4 bases clipped from V and 2 bases from J, the junction kept 6 bases outside the gene matches. Profiled with immunoSEQ multiplex PCR; TCRdb holds only in-frame clones, not every one. There are 250,000 to 300,000 clones in the sample; roughly 86% occur only once, and 3.5% to 4% lies in the top ten. The specimen sequenced was peripheral blood. The chain couples TRBV5-6 to TRBJ2-7; TRBD1 matches at 7 bases. The source of this sequence is a man aged 18 to 29 with active or convalescent COVID-19. This chain's CDR3 is CASSLTGEAYEQYF. The CDR3 nucleotides are TGTGCCAGCAGCCTAACAGGGGAAGCCTACGAGCAGTACTTC.